This TCR beta chain emerged from a study of control samples from healthy donors and cancer patients. The data were produced by immunoSEQ multiplex PCR, yet TCRdb's version contains in-frame clones alone and is incomplete. The sample includes tens of thousands of clones, 75% to 85% of them seen just once. The V end lost 5 bases, the J end lost 4 bases, and 16 bases lay between the germline ends. The CDR3 is 15 residues long. CDR1 and CDR2 (germline): SGHAT, FQNNGV. The receptor comes from a woman aged 60-70 years with head and neck cancer. The chain couples TRBV11-2 to TRBJ2-3; maybe TRBD1 (6 bases). Material: PBMCs. The CDR3 DNA is TGTGCCAGCAGCCCGATGGGACACGTTGCAGATACGCAGTATTTT. Translation: CASSPMGHVADTQYF.